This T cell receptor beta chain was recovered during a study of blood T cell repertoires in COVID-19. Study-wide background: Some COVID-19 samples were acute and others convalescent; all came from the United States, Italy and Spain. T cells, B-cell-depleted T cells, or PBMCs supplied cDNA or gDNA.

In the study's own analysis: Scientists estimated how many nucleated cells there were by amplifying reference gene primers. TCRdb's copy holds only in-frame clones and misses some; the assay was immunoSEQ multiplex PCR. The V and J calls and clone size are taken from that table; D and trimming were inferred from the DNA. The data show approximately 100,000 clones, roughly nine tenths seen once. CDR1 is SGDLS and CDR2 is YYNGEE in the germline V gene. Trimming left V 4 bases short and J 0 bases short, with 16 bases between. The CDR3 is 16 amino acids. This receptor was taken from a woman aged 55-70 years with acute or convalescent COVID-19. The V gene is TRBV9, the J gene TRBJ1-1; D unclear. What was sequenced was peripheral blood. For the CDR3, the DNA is TGTGCCAGCAGCCGGGGTAGCGGGCTATTGAACACTGAAGCTTTCTTT. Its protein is CASSRGSGLLNTEAFF.